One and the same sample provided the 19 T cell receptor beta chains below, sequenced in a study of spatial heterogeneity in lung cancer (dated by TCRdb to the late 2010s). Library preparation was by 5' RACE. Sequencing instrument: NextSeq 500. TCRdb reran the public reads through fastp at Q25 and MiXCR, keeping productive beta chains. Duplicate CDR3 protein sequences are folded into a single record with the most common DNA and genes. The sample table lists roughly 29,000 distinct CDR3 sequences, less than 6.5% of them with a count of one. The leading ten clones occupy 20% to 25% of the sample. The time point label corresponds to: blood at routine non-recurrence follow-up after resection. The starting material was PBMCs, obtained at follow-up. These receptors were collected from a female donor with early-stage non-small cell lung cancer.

The CDR3: CASSLTGREDSYNEQFF. The CDR3 bases are TGTGCCAGCAGCTTAACCGGGCGGGAGGACTCCTACAATGAGCAGTTCTTC. The chain joins TRBV7-2 to TRBJ2-1; 8 bases are a match to TRBD2. The trim removed 2 bases at V and 0 bases at J, leaving 6 bases unmatched. There are 17 residues in the CDR3. From germline, CDR1 is SGHTA and CDR2 FQGNSA.

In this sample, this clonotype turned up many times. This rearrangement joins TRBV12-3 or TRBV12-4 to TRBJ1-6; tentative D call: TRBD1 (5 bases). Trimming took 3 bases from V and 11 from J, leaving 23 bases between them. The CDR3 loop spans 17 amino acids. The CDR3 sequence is CASSFIGRGRAVPPLHF. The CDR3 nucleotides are TGTGCCAGCAGTTTCATCGGAAGGGGTAGGGCAGTGCCACCCCTCCACTTT.

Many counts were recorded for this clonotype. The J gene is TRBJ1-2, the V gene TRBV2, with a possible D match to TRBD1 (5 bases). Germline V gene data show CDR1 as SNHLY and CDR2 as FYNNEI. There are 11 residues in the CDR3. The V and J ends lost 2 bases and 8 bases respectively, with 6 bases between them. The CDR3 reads CASSEQGGYTF. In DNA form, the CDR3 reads TGTGCCAGCAGTGAACAGGGAGGCTACACCTTC.

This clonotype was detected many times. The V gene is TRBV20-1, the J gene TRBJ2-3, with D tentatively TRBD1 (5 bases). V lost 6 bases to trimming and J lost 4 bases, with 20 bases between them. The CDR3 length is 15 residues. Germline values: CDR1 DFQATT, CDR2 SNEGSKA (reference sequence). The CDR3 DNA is TGCAGTGCCCCCCCGGCCCAAGGGGTGGCAGATACGCAGTATTTT. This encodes CSAPPAQGVADTQYF.

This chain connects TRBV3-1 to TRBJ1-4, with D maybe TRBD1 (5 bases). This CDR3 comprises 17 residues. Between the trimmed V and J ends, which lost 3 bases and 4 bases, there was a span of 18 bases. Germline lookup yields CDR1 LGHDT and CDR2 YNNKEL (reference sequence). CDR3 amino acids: CASSHRPVDNLNEKLFF. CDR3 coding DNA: TGTGCCAGCAGCCATCGCCCGGTGGACAACCTTAATGAAAAACTGTTTTTT. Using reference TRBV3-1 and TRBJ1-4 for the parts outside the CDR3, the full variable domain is DTAVSQTPKYLVTQMGNDKSIKCEQNLGHDTMYWYKQDSKKFLKIMFSYNNKELIINETVPNRFSPKSPDKAHLNLHINSLELGDSAVYFCASSHRPVDNLNEKLFFGSGTQLSVL.

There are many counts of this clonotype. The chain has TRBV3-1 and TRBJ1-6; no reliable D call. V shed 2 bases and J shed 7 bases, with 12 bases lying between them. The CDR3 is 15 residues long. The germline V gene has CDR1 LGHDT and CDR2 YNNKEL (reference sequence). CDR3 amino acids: CASSQQASGNSPLHF. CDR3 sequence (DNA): TGTGCCAGCAGCCAACAAGCTTCGGGGAATTCACCCCTCCACTTT.

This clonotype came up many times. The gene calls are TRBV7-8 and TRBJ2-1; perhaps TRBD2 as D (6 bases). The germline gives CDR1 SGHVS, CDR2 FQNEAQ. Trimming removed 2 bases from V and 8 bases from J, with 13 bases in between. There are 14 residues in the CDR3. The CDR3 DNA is TGTGCCAGCAGCTTATTCGGCGGGGACGATGAGCAGTTCTTC. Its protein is CASSLFGGDDEQFF.

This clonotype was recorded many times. CDR3: CASRHERTSEQYF. The CDR3 DNA reads as TGTGCCAGCAGGCATGAGAGGACCTCCGAGCAGTACTTC. The chain has TRBV6-2 or TRBV6-3 and TRBJ2-7; D is unresolved. The V end lost 6 bases, the J end lost 6 bases, and 15 bases lay between the germline ends. This CDR3 region has 13 residues. Germline V gene lookup returns CDR1 MNHEY and CDR2 SVGEGT.

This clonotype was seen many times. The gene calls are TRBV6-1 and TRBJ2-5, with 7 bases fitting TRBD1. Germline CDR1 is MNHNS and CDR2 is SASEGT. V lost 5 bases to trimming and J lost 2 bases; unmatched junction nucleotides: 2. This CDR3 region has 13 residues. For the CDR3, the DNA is TGTGCCAGCAGTATACAGGGGCAAGAGACCCAGTACTTC. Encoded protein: CASSIQGQETQYF.

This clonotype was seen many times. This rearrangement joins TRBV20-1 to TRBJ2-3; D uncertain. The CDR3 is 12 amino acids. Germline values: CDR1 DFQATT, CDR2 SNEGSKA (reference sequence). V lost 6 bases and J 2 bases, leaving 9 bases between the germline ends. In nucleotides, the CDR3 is TGCAGTGCAACCGAGACCACAGATACGCAGTATTTT. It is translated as CSATETTDTQYF.

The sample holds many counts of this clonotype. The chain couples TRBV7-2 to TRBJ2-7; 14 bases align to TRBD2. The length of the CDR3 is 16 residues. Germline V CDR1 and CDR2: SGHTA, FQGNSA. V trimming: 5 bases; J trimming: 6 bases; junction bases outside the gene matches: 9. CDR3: CASSPVGTSGSGEQYF. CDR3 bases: TGTGCCAGCAGCCCGGTAGGGACTAGCGGGAGTGGCGAGCAGTACTTC.

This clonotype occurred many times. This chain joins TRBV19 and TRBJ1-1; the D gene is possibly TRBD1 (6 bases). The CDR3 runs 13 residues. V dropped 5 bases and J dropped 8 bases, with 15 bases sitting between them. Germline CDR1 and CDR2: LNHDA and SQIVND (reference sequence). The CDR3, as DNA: TGTGCCAGTAGTCCGCGACAGGACTCAGAAGCTTTCTTT. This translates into CASSPRQDSEAFF.

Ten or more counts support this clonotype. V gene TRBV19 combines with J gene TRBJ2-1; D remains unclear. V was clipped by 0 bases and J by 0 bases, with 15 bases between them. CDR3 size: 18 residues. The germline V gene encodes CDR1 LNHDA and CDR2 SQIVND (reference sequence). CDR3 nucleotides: TGTGCCAGTAGTATAGATCCAAGAGGCGCTGACTCCTACAATGAGCAGTTCTTC. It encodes CASSIDPRGADSYNEQFF.

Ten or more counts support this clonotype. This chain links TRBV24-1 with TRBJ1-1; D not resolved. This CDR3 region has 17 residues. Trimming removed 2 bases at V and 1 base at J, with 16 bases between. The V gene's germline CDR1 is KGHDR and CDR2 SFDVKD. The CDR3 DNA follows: TGTGCCACCAGTGATTCAAGGGCCCCCGGAAGGAACACTGAAGCTTTCTTT. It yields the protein CATSDSRAPGRNTEAFF.

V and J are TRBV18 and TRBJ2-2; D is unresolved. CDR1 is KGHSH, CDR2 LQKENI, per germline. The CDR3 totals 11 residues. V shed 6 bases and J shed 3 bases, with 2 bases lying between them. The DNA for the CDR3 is TGTGCCAGCTCTGACACCGGGGAGCTGTTTTTT. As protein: CASSDTGELFF.

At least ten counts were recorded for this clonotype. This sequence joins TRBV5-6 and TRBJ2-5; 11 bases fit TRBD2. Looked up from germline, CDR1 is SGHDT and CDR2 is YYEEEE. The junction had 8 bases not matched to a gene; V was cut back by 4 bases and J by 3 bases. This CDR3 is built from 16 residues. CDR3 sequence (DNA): TGTGCCAGCAGCAGAATACTAGCGGGGGTTGAAGAGACCCAGTACTTC. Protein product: CASSRILAGVEETQYF.

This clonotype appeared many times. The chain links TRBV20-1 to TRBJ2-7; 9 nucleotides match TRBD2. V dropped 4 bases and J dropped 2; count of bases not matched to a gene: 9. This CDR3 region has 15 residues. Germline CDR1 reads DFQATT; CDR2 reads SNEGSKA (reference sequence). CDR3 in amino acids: CSATSSSGVTYEQYF. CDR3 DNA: TGCAGTGCTACTTCTTCTAGCGGGGTTACCTACGAGCAGTACTTC.

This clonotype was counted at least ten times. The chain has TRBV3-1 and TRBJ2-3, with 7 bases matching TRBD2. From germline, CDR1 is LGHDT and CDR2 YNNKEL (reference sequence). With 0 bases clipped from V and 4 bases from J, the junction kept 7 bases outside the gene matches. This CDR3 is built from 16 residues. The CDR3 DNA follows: TGTGCCAGCAGCCAAGATCCGGGACTAAATTCAGATACGCAGTATTTT. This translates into CASSQDPGLNSDTQYF.

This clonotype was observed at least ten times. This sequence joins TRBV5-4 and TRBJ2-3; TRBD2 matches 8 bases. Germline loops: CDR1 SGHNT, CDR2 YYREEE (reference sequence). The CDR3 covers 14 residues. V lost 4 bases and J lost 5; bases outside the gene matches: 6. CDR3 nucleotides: TGTGCCAGCAGCCCCGGACTAGCTGGAGATACGCAGTATTTT. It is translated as CASSPGLAGDTQYF.